This passage covers 10 T cell receptor beta chains from one sample sequenced in a study of blood T cell repertoires in COVID-19. The protocol was immunoSEQ multiplex PCR, while the TCRdb copy is restricted to in-frame clones and leaves out a portion. The table lists roughly 56,000 clones, 80% to 95% of them singletons. Sequencing was performed on peripheral blood. The receptors come from a man aged 50 to 60 with active COVID-19.

This chain links TRBV2 with TRBJ1-2; D gene uncertain. V gave up 7 bases and J gave up 4 bases, with 16 bases separating them. This CDR3 is built from 14 residues. Germline CDR1 and CDR2: SNHLY and FYNNEI. CDR3 in amino acids: CASNGVDLSYGYTF. In DNA, the CDR3 is TGTGCCAGCAACGGGGTGGACCTCAGCTATGGCTACACCTTC.

This clone was observed a single time. The chain couples TRBV19 to TRBJ2-1; tentative D call: TRBD2 (5 bases). In germline, CDR1 is LNHDA, CDR2 SQIVND (reference sequence). The germline V and J ends were trimmed by 5 bases and 7 bases, with 21 bases remaining between them. The length of the CDR3 is 16 residues. DNA of the CDR3: TGTGCCAGTAGTCGACACGCGTTATCCCGCGGGAATGAGCAGTTCTTC. It codes for CASSRHALSRGNEQFF.

The chain uses TRBV3-1 (or the pseudogene TRBV3-2) and TRBJ2-7; tentatively, D is TRBD2 (6 bases). The CDR3 is made up of 17 amino acids. Looked up from germline, CDR1 is LGHDT and CDR2 is YNNKEL (reference sequence). Trimming cost V 4 bases and J 0 bases, with 19 bases left between them. CDR3 in DNA: TGTGCCAGCAGCCGAGGGCCTGGGGGGACGAACTCCTACGAGCAGTACTTC. As protein: CASSRGPGGTNSYEQYF.

The chain links TRBV4-1 to TRBJ2-2; 10 positions match TRBD2. Germline V gene data show CDR1 as MGHRA and CDR2 as YSYEKL. This CDR3 is built from 16 residues. V lost 1 base and J lost 1; bases outside the gene matches: 0. The CDR3 coding sequence is TGCGCCAGCAGCCAAGGACTAGCGGGGAACACCGGGGAGCTGTTTTTT. It specifies CASSQGLAGNTGELFF.

This clone was detected only once. The chain uses TRBV11-2 and TRBJ2-3; D may be TRBD1 (5 bases). CDR3 length equals 14 residues. CDR1 SGHAT and CDR2 FQNNGV come from the germline V gene. V was pared by 5 bases and J by 2 bases, with 11 bases between. CDR3 sequence reads: CASSLDRHTDTQYF. In nucleotides, the CDR3 is TGTGCCAGCAGCCTCGACAGACACACAGATACGCAGTATTTT.

The chain joins TRBV5-1 to TRBJ1-2; 8 bases are shared with TRBD1. V shed 4 bases, J shed 0 bases, and the junction held 2 bases outside the gene matches. Germline-derived CDR1 and CDR2 are SGHRS and YFSETQ. The CDR3 has 14 amino acids. The CDR3 sequence is CASSPGQANYGYTF. The CDR3 region has the DNA TGCGCCAGCAGCCCGGGACAGGCTAACTATGGCTACACCTTC.

The chain combines TRBV10-3 with TRBJ1-5; D possibly corresponds to TRBD1 (6 bases). This CDR3 is built from 16 residues. Germline assignment: CDR1 ENHRY and CDR2 SYGVKD. V was pared by 3 bases and J by 3 bases, with 15 bases between. CDR3 residues: CAISEGTQGNNQPQHF. CDR3 sequence (DNA): TGTGCCATCAGTGAAGGTACACAGGGTAACAATCAGCCCCAGCATTTT.

This chain joins TRBV5-1 and TRBJ2-5; D is possibly TRBD1 (7 bases). This CDR3 contains 14 residues. Trimming took off 0 bases at V and 4 bases at J, with 10 bases between the two ends. CDR1 is SGHRS, CDR2 YFSETQ, per germline. Here the CDR3 reads CASSLGQGGETQYF. The CDR3 DNA follows: TGCGCCAGCAGCTTGGGACAGGGAGGAGAGACCCAGTACTTC.

The V call is TRBV3-1 (or the pseudogene TRBV3-2), the J call TRBJ2-1; D not certain. V lost 3 bases, J lost 4 bases, and 19 bases lay in between. CDR1 and CDR2 (germline): LGHDT, YNNKEL (reference sequence). This CDR3 is 17 amino acids long. This chain's CDR3 is CASSQRPSSLTYNEQFF. The CDR3 DNA follows: TGTGCCAGCAGCCAGAGGCCCAGCTCACTAACTTACAATGAGCAGTTCTTC.

The rearrangement joins TRBV10-3 to TRBJ1-2; tentative D call: TRBD1 (5 bases). Per germline, CDR1 ENHRY and CDR2 SYGVKD. The CDR3 totals 13 residues. Trimming pared 0 bases from V and 7 bases from J, leaving 9 bases between. The CDR3 DNA reads as TGTGCCATCAGTGAGTCCAGGGAATCTGGCTACACCTTC. Translating gives CAISESRESGYTF.